This T cell receptor (beta chain) was profiled in a study of T-cell reconstitution after alpha-beta-depleted transplantation in children. Germline V lookup: CDR1 SGHVS, CDR2 FQNEAQ. The J segment lost 3 bases and the V segment lost 3 bases, leaving 15 bases of the junction unmatched. This CDR3 spans 19 amino acids. For TCRbeta, the library was prepared with unique molecular identifiers. TCRdb processed the PCR reads anew with MiXCR; each CDR3 protein has one entry. The data hold 750,000 to 950,000 distinct CDR3 sequences, with around 15% observed a single time. The V call is TRBV7-8, the J call TRBJ2-7; 12 bases fit TRBD2. The origin of this receptor is a male patient younger than 18 who had a stem cell transplant for acute lymphoblastic leukemia, so the T cells may come from the graft donor. The material sequenced was PBMCs, mostly from graft donor cells, taken 360 days after TCRalphabeta/CD19-depleted stem cell transplant. This CDR3 reads CASSFDYPLAGGPIYEQYF. Here the CDR3 DNA reads TGTGCCAGCAGCTTCGACTACCCGCTAGCGGGAGGGCCGATCTACGAGCAGTACTTC.